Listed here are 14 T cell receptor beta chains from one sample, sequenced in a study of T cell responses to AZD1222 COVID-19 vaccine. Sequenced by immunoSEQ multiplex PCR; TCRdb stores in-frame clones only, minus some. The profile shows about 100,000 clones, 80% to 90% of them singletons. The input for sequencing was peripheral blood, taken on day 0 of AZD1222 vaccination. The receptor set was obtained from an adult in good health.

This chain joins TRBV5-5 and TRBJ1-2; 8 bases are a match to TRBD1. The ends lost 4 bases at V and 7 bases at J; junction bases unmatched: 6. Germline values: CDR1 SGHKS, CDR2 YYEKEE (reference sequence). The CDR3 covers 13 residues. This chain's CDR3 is CASSLTGDGGYTF. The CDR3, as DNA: TGTGCCAGCAGCCTGACAGGGGACGGTGGCTACACCTTC.

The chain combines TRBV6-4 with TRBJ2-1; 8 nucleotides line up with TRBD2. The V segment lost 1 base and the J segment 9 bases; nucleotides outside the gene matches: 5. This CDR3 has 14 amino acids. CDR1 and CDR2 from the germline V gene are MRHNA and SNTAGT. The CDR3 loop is CASSDLGLGGEQFF. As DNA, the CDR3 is TGTGCCAGCAGTGACTTGGGACTAGGGGGTGAGCAGTTCTTC.

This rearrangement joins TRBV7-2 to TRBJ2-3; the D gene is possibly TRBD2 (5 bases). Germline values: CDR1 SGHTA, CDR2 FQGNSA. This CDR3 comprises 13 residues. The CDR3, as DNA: TGTGCTTCGAGGGCTCCCGGCCGGGATACGCAGTATTTT. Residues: CASRAPGRDTQYF.

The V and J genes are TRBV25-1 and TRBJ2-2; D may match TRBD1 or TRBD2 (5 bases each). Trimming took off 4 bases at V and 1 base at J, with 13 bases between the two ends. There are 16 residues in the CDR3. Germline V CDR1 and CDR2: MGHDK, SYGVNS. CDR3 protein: CASSVTGTGNTGELFF. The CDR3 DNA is TGTGCCAGCAGTGTAACCGGGACGGGGAACACCGGGGAGCTGTTTTTT. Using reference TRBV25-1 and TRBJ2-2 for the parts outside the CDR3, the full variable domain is EADIYQTPRYLVIGTGKKITLECSQTMGHDKMYWYQQDPGMELHLIHYSYGVNSTEKGDLSSESTVSRIRTEHFPLTLESARPSHTSQYLCASSVTGTGNTGELFFGEGSRLTVL.

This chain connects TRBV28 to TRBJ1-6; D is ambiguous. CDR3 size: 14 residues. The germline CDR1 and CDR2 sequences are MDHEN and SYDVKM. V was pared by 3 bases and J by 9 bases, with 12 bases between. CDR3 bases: TGTGCCAGCAGTTTCTCCAGGAACAGTTCACCCCTCCACTTT. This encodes CASSFSRNSSPLHF.

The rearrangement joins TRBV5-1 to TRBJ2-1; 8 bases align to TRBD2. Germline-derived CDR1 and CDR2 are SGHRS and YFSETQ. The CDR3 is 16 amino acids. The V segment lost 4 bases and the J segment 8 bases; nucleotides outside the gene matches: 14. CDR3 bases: TGCGCCAGCAGCGGCTCCGGGACTAGGGGTGGGCATGAGCAGTTCTTC. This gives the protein CASSGSGTRGGHEQFF.

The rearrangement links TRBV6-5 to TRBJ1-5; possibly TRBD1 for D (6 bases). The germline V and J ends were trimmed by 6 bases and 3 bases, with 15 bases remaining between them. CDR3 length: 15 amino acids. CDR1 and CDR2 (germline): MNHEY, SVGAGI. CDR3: CASRAPGHHNQPQHF. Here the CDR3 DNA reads TGTGCCAGCAGAGCGCCGGGACACCACAATCAGCCCCAGCATTTT.

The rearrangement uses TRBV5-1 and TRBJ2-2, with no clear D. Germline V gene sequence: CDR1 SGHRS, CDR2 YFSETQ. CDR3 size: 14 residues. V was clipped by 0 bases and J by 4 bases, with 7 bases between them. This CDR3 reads CASSLDGRTGELFF. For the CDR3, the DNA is TGCGCCAGCAGCTTGGATGGTCGCACCGGGGAGCTGTTTTTT.

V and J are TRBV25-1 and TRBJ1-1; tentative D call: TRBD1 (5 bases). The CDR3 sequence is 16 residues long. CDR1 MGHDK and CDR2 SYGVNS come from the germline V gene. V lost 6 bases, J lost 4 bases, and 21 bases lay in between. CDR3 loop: CASSATQGKGSTEAFF. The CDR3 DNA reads TGTGCCAGCAGCGCCACACAAGGAAAGGGGAGCACTGAAGCTTTCTTT.

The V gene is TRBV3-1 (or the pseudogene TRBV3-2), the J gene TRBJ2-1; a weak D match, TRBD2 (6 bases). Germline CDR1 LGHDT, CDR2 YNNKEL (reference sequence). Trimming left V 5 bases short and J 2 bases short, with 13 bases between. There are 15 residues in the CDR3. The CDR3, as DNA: TGTGCCAGCAGCGAAATCGGAGGGACCTACAATGAGCAGTTCTTC. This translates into CASSEIGGTYNEQFF.

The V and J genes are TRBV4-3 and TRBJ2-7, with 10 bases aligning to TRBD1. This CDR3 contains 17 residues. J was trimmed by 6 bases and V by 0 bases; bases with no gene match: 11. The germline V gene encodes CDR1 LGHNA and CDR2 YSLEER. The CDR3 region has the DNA TGCGCCAGCAGCCAAGATGTGGGGGGACAGGGGCCTCTCGAGCAGTACTTC. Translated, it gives CASSQDVGGQGPLEQYF.

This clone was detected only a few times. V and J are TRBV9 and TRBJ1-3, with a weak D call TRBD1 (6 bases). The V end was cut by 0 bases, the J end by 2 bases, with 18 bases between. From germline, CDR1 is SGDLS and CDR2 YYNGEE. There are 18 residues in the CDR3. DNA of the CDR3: TGTGCCAGCAGCGTAGGAATTCAGTTAGAGGGGGCTGGAAACACCATATATTTT. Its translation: CASSVGIQLEGAGNTIYF.

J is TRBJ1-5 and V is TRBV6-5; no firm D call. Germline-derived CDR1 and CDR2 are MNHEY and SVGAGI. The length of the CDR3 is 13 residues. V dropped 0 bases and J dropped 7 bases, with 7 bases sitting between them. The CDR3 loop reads CASSYSGRQPQHF. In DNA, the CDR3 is TGTGCCAGCAGTTACTCAGGGAGACAGCCCCAGCATTTT.

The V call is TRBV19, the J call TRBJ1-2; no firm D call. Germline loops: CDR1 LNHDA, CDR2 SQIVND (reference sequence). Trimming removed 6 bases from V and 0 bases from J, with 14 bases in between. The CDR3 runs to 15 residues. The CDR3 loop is CASSTRAVSNYGYTF. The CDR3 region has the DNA TGTGCCAGTAGCACAAGGGCAGTTTCTAACTATGGCTACACCTTC.